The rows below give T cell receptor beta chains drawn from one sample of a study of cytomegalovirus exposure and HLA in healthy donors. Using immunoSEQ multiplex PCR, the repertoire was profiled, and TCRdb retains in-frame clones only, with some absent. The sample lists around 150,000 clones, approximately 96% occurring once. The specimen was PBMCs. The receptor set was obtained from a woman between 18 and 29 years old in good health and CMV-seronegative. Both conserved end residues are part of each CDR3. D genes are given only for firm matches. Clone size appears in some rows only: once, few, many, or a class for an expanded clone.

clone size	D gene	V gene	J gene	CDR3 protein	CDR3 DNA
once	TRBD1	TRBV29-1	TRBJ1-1	CSGLRNRGSEAFF	TGCAGCGGGCTAAGGAACAGGGGATCTGAAGCTTTCTTT
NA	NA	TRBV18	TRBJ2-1	CASSPPGRTYNEQFF	TGTGCCAGCTCACCACCAGGGAGGACCTACAATGAGCAGTTCTTC
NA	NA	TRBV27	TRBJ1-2	CASSRDLYGYTF	TGTGCCAGCAGTCGAGATCTCTATGGCTACACCTTC
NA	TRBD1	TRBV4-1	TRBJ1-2	CASSQVRQGGLNGYTF	TGCGCCAGCAGCCAAGTGCGACAGGGGGGTTTGAACGGCTACACCTTC
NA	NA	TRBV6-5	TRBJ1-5	CASSREYGNQPQHF	TGTGCCAGCTCCCGGGAATACGGCAATCAGCCCCAGCATTTT
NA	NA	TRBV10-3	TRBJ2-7	CAISDPTAGTYEQYF	TGTGCCATCAGTGACCCTACGGCAGGGACCTACGAGCAGTACTTC
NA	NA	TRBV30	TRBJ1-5	CAWSTGTSYSNQPQHF	TGTGCCTGGAGTACCGGGACATCTTATAGCAATCAGCCCCAGCATTTT
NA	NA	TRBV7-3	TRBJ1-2	CASSQDPGLDIGYTF	TGTGCCAGCAGCCAAGACCCCGGGTTGGATATTGGCTACACCTTC
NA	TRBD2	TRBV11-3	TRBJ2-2	CASSSGLAATGELFF	TGTGCCAGCAGCTCGGGACTAGCGGCAACCGGGGAGCTGTTTTTT
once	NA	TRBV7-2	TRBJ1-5	CASSLVGNQPQHF	TGTGCCAGCAGCTTAGTAGGCAATCAGCCCCAGCATTTT
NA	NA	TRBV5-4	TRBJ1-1	CASSLNQRNTEAFF	TGTGCCAGCAGCTTGAATCAGCGGAACACTGAAGCTTTCTTT
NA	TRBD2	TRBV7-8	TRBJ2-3	CASSLVVIAGGTDTQYF	TGTGCCAGCAGCTTAGTGGTCATAGCGGGGGGCACAGATACGCAGTATTTT
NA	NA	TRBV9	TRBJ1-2	CASGYQGGYRGGYTF	TGTGCCAGTGGATACCAGGGAGGTTATCGCGGTGGCTACACCTTC
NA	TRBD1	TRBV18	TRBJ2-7	CASSPTGQTYEQYF	TGTGCCAGCTCACCGACGGGACAGACCTACGAGCAGTACTTC
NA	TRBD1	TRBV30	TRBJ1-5	CAWSKGQGNNQPQHF	TGTGCCTGGAGTAAAGGACAGGGAAACAATCAGCCCCAGCATTTT
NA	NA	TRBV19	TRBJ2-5	CATLGGKTGEETQYF	TGTGCCACCTTAGGAGGAAAGACAGGAGAAGAGACCCAGTACTTC
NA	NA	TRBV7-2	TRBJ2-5	CASSLGGAGTQETQYF	TGTGCCAGCAGCTTAGGAGGTGCGGGGACCCAAGAGACCCAGTACTTC
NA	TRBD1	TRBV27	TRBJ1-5	CASRPVTGGLANQPQHF	TGTGCCAGCAGACCTGTGACAGGGGGGCTGGCGAATCAGCCCCAGCATTTT
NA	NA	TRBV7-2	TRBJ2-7	CASSLDSGVDEQYF	TGTGCCAGCAGCTTAGACAGCGGAGTCGACGAGCAGTACTTC
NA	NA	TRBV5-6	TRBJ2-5	CASSPAVSTGWEETQYF	TGTGCCAGCAGCCCCGCCGTGAGTACAGGGTGGGAAGAGACCCAGTACTTC
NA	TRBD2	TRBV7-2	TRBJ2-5	CASSRTSLQETQYF	TGTGCCAGCAGCCGGACTAGCTTACAAGAGACCCAGTACTTC
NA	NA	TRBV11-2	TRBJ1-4	CASSLDGRVNEKLFF	TGTGCCAGCAGCTTAGATGGCAGGGTAAATGAAAAACTGTTTTTT
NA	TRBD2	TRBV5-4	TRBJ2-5	CASSWVAGGLQETQYF	TGTGCCAGCAGCTGGGTAGCGGGGGGGCTTCAAGAGACCCAGTACTTC
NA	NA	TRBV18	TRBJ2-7	CASSPPAAYEQYF	TGTGCCAGCTCACCTCCTGCCGCGTACGAGCAGTACTTC
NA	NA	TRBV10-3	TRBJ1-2	CAISGPSGGYTF	TGTGCCATCAGTGGGCCCTCTGGTGGCTACACCTTC
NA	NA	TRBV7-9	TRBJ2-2	CASSRWELFF	TGTGCCAGCAGCCGTTGGGAGCTGTTTTTT
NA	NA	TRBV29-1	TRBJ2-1	CSAWGFQGKKNEQFF	TGCAGCGCCTGGGGGTTTCAGGGGAAGAAAAATGAGCAGTTCTTC
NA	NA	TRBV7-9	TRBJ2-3	CASSYPTPSTDTQYF	TGTGCCAGCAGCTACCCGACACCTAGCACAGATACGCAGTATTTT
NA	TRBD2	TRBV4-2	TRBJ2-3	CASSQELAGGADTQYF	TGTGCCAGCAGCCAAGAACTAGCGGGGGGGGCAGATACGCAGTATTTT
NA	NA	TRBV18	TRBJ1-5	CASSPPGRGYNQPQHF	TGTGCCAGCTCACCACCCGGCAGGGGATACAATCAGCCCCAGCATTTT
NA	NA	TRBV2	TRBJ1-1	CTGNTEAFF	TGTACGGGGAACACTGAAGCTTTCTTT
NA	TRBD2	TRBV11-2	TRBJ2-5	CASNPGLAIGIETQYF	TGTGCCAGCAACCCCGGACTAGCCATAGGTATAGAGACCCAGTACTTC
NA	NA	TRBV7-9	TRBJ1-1	CASSLVGGVGTEAFF	TGTGCCAGCAGCTTAGTAGGAGGGGTCGGGACTGAAGCTTTCTTT
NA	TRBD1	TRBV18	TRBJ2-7	CASSPGQGVRYEQYF	TGTGCCAGCTCACCGGGACAGGGGGTCCGCTACGAGCAGTACTTC
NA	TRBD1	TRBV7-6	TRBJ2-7	CASSLGTVYGEQYF	TGTGCCAGCAGCCTCGGGACAGTCTACGGCGAGCAGTACTTC
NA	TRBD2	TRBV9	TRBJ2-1	CASSPTLAKDEQFF	TGTGCCAGCAGCCCCACACTAGCGAAGGATGAGCAGTTCTTC
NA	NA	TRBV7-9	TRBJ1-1	CASSFPIPEAFF	TGTGCCAGCAGCTTCCCTATACCTGAAGCTTTCTTT
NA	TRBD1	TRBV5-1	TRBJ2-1	CASSSRDRLLQFF	TGCGCCAGCAGCAGCCGGGACAGGCTCTTGCAGTTCTTC
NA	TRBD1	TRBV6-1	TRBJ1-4	CASSRDRGNEKLFF	TGTGCCAGCAGTAGGGACAGGGGAAATGAAAAACTGTTTTTT
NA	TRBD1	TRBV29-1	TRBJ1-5	CSAETGDNQPQHF	TGCAGCGCCGAGACAGGGGATAATCAGCCCCAGCATTTT
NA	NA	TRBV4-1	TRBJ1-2	CASSQLEGGISGYTF	TGCGCCAGCAGCCAACTCGAGGGGGGGATTAGTGGCTACACCTTC
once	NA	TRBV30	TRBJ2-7	CAWARDLLTYEQYF	TGTGCCTGGGCCCGGGATTTGCTCACCTACGAGCAGTACTTC
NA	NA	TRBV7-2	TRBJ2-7	CASSLGATTYEQYF	TGTGCCAGCAGCTTAGGAGCGACTACCTACGAGCAGTACTTC
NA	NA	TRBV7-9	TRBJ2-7	CASSSAEAYEQYF	TGTGCCAGCAGCTCAGCAGAGGCTTACGAGCAGTACTTC